This T cell receptor beta chain was captured by sequencing in a study of human T cells and chemical hapten exposure. Whole-study context: The scalp of each patient received a weekly diphenylcyclopropenone dose for the full roughly 25-week study.

This clonotype was observed once. This CDR3 has 12 amino acids. Germline loops: CDR1 DFQATT, CDR2 SNEGSKA (reference sequence). The germline V and J ends were trimmed by 7 bases and 4 bases, with 13 bases remaining between them. Time point defined: patch test 3, about 24 weeks after DPC sensitization. Treatment in this sample: therapeutic diphenylcyclopropenone sensitization with weekly scalp DPC. TCRdb used MiXCR to reprocess the RACE reads, holding one entry per CDR3 protein. The data hold just over 70,000 distinct CDR3 sequences, with roughly 10% observed a single time. The sequencing used whole blood, collected in connection with sensitization to the hapten diphenylcyclopropenone (DPC). The chain uses TRBV20-1 and TRBJ2-5, with a tentative D call TRBD1 (6 bases). The receptor comes from a woman between 50 and 59 years old with alopecia areata. Some clones in this sample may be carry-over from other donors' samples. CDR3 sequence (DNA): TGCAGTGTTTGGGGGCGCGGAGAGACCCAGTACTTC. Its translation: CSVWGRGETQYF.